This T cell receptor beta chain was obtained from a study of blood T cells in healthy people across ages. Broader study findings: Long-lived donors had more naive CD4+ cells and higher diversity than aged donors.

A second PCR of 7 to 11 cycles used a sample-barcoded 5' primer and a J-beta primer mix. Each CDR3 protein is one row after TCRdb ran MiXCR on the 5' RACE reads. The table lists fewer than 600,000 distinct CDR3 sequences, roughly a quarter of them singletons. Looked up from germline, CDR1 is SQVTM and CDR2 is ANQGSEA. V shed 6 bases and J 0 bases; nucleotides not matched to a gene: 8. The CDR3 totals 16 residues. This clonotype was detected a few times. The antigen remains unidentified. The same sample was also studied in work on T cells of mothers and their children. Per that study: There were over 8 million TCR beta CDR3 reads from each mother and a few million from each child. Thymic selection molds TCR recombination output in a comparable way in related and unrelated pairs.

The chain has TRBV29-1 and TRBJ2-6; 7 bases line up with TRBD2. The sequenced material came from blood. The sequence was obtained from a boy aged 2 to 10 in good health. CDR3 sequence (DNA): TGCAGCGTACCGGGACTACCTCCCTCTGGGGCCAACGTCCTGACTTTC. Amino acid sequence: CSVPGLPPSGANVLTF.